The 10 T cell receptor beta chains reported below all come from one sample, sequenced in a study of CD8+ T cells in alopecia areata. Extracted from the samples, RNA was reverse transcribed into cDNA to serve as the sequencing template. Sequenced by immunoSEQ multiplex PCR; TCRdb stores in-frame clones only, minus some. The repertoire consists of hundreds of thousands of clones, with 65% to 70% occurring once and the leading ten covering under 1.5%. The sequencing used CD4+ T cells sorted from blood, collected at week 0. The receptors shown here come from a human donor with alopecia areata.

The CDR3 region is CASSLGTRGEGYTF. The CDR3 DNA is TGCGCCAGCAGTCTAGGGACCAGGGGAGAGGGCTACACCTTC. This rearrangement joins TRBV23-1 to TRBJ1-2; D possibly corresponds to TRBD1 (6 bases). TRBV23-1 is annotated as an ORF whose role is uncertain. The CDR3 runs 14 residues. Deletions cut 4 bases from V and 8 bases from J, with 17 bases between.

The rearrangement uses TRBV5-1 and TRBJ2-7, with TRBD1 as a possible D gene (6 bases). V was cut by 0 bases and J by 5 bases, with 12 bases left in between. This CDR3 region has 14 residues. Germline-derived CDR1 and CDR2 are SGHRS and YFSETQ. The CDR3 is CASSLEQGMDEQYF. As DNA, the CDR3 is TGCGCCAGCAGCTTGGAGCAGGGGATGGACGAGCAGTACTTC. Full variable domain (outside the CDR3, taken from reference TRBV5-1 and TRBJ2-7): KAGVTQTPRYLIKTRGQQVTLSCSPISGHRSVSWYQQTPGQGLQFLFEYFSETQRNKGNFPGRFSGRQFSNSRSEMNVSTLELGDSALYLCASSLEQGMDEQYFGPGTRLTVT.

V gene TRBV4-3 combines with J gene TRBJ1-3; no clear D gene. The CDR3 consists of 14 residues. V dropped 3 bases and J dropped 4 bases, with 10 bases sitting between them. Germline V lookup: CDR1 LGHNA, CDR2 YSLEER. The CDR3 nucleotides are TGCGCCAGCAGCCAGCAGGTACCGGGAAACACCATATATTTT. It encodes CASSQQVPGNTIYF.

The rearrangement uses TRBV6-5 and TRBJ2-3, with D perhaps matching TRBD2 (6 bases). Trimming shortened V by 0 bases and J by 8 bases, and 15 bases separated the two germline ends. Germline V gene sequence: CDR1 MNHEY, CDR2 SVGAGI. This CDR3 comprises 15 residues. CDR3 loop: CASSYSFPGEGTQYF. In DNA, the CDR3 is TGTGCCAGCAGTTACTCGTTTCCGGGGGAAGGTACGCAGTATTTT.

The J gene is TRBJ1-1, the V gene TRBV9; D perhaps matches TRBD1 (6 bases). Trimming left V 0 bases short and J 4 bases short, with 13 bases between. CDR3 length: 15 amino acids. Germline values: CDR1 SGDLS, CDR2 YYNGEE. CDR3: CASSVGTGLGTEAFF. Written as DNA, the CDR3 is TGTGCCAGCAGCGTAGGTACAGGGTTGGGCACTGAAGCTTTCTTT.

V gene TRBV2 combines with J gene TRBJ1-1, with 7 nucleotides matching TRBD1. V trimming: 7 bases; J trimming: 0 bases; junction bases outside the gene matches: 5. CDR1 SNHLY and CDR2 FYNNEI come from the germline V gene. The CDR3 extends over 14 amino acids. DNA of the CDR3: TGTGCCAGCACTGGACAGGTTTTGAACACTGAAGCTTTCTTT. Translated: CASTGQVLNTEAFF.

This chain joins TRBV30 and TRBJ1-6; TRBD1 matches at 9 bases. The junction had 6 bases not matched to a gene; V was cut back by 5 bases and J by 7 bases. The CDR3 loop spans 14 amino acids. Germline CDR1 reads GTSNPN; CDR2 reads SVGIG (reference sequence). This chain's CDR3 is CAWAWDRVNSPLHF. The CDR3 DNA reads as TGTGCCTGGGCCTGGGACAGGGTAAATTCACCCCTCCACTTT.

The chain uses TRBV4-1 and TRBJ2-4; 8 nucleotides line up with TRBD2. CDR3 size: 16 residues. Trimming at V came to 1 base and at J to 6 bases, leaving 8 bases not matched to a gene. Germline values: CDR1 MGHRA, CDR2 YSYEKL. As DNA, the CDR3 is TGCGCCAGCAGCCAAGGGCTAGCGGGCGGTCTAAACATTCAGTACTTC. Its protein product is CASSQGLAGGLNIQYF.

This chain connects TRBV15 to TRBJ2-7; D may be TRBD1 or TRBD2 (5 bases each). The V gene lost 4 bases and the J gene lost 2 bases, with 12 bases spanning the gap. Germline-derived CDR1 and CDR2 are LNHNV and YYDKDF (reference sequence). This CDR3 spans 14 amino acids. This chain's CDR3 is CATSTRGPTYEQYF. The CDR3 DNA reads TGTGCCACCAGCACCCGGGGCCCAACCTACGAGCAGTACTTC. The full variable domain, in which reference TRBV15 and TRBJ2-7 provide the parts outside the CDR3, is DAMVIQNPRYQVTQFGKPVTLSCSQTLNHNVMYWYQQKSSQAPKLLFHYYDKDFNNEADTPDNFQSRRPNTSFCFLDIRSPGLGDTAMYLCATSTRGPTYEQYFGPGTRLTVT.

On this clone itself: The junction departs from the called germline gene at one end, perhaps through a read error. The chain is built from TRBV5-1 and TRBJ1-2; 7 bases fit TRBD1. This CDR3 is 12 amino acids long. The V gene's germline CDR1 is SGHRS and CDR2 YFSETQ. CDR3 DNA: TGCGCCAGCAGCCTGTTCCGGACAGGATTCGGATTC. Amino acids: CASSLFRTGFGF.